The rows below give T cell receptor beta chains drawn from one sample of a study of T cells in tuberculosis. Sequencing used immunoSEQ multiplex PCR; TCRdb keeps in-frame clones, though not all of them. Altogether 25,000 to 35,000 clones are present, more than 85% being singletons, with the ten largest covering less than 5.5%. The sequencing input was PBMCs. Receptors originate from a donor aged 10 to 29 with latent tuberculosis or without tuberculosis infection. Each CDR3 is given with its conserved first and last residue. A D gene is named only where the DNA matches it firmly. Clone size is given for some rows only: seen once, a few or many times, or a class if the clone is expanded.

J: TRBJ1-2
D: TRBD1
size: NA
V: TRBV5-5
length: 15
DNA: TGTGCCAGCAGCTCAACTGGACAGGGGAACTATGGCTACACCTTC
CDR3: CASSSTGQGNYGYTF

J: TRBJ2-5
D: NA
size: NA
V: TRBV9
length: 14
DNA: TGTGCCAGCAGCGTAGACCAGTACCAAGAGACCCAGTACTTC
CDR3: CASSVDQYQETQYF

J: TRBJ2-7
D: TRBD2
size: NA
V: TRBV7-2
length: 15
DNA: TGTGCCAGCAGCTTAGGTGGGACTAGCGACCACGAGCAGTACTTC
CDR3: CASSLGGTSDHEQYF

J: TRBJ1-1
D: TRBD1
size: once
V: TRBV30
length: 13
DNA: TGTGCCACCGGGACAGGGACGATGACTGAAGCTTTCTTT
CDR3: CATGTGTMTEAFF

J: TRBJ2-7
D: NA
size: NA
V: TRBV27
length: 11
DNA: TGTGCCAGCAGTTTAACGGACGAGCAGTACTTC
CDR3: CASSLTDEQYF

J: TRBJ2-2
D: TRBD1
size: NA
V: TRBV9
length: 16
DNA: TGTGCCAGCAGCGTAGCTTACAGGGGAGACACCGGGGAGCTGTTTTTT
CDR3: CASSVAYRGDTGELFF

J: TRBJ1-6
D: NA
size: NA
V: TRBV6-6
length: 15
DNA: TGTGCCAGCAGTACAATACAGGGTAGGAATTCACCCCTCCACTTT
CDR3: CASSTIQGRNSPLHF

J: TRBJ2-3
D: NA
size: NA
V: TRBV18
length: 14
DNA: TGTGCCAGCTCATCCCGGACAGACGATGTTACGCAGTATTTT
CDR3: CASSSRTDDVTQYF

J: TRBJ2-1
D: NA
size: NA
V: TRBV9
length: 15
DNA: TGTGCCAGCAGCGGCTGGCCCCCCATTTACAATGAGCAGTTCTTC
CDR3: CASSGWPPIYNEQFF

J: TRBJ2-7
D: NA
size: NA
V: TRBV28
length: 12
DNA: TGTGCCAGCAGGTCAGGGCCGGCGGAGCAGTACTTC
CDR3: CASRSGPAEQYF

J: TRBJ2-2
D: TRBD2
size: NA
V: TRBV9
length: 16
DNA: TGTGCCAGCAGCGTACCCCGGGGGGAGAACACCGGGGAGCTGTTTTTT
CDR3: CASSVPRGENTGELFF

J: TRBJ2-1
D: TRBD1
size: few
V: TRBV7-2
length: 15
DNA: TGTGCCAGCAACAACAGACAGGGCTCCTACAATGAGCAGTTCTTC
CDR3: CASNNRQGSYNEQFF

J: TRBJ2-2
D: NA
size: NA
V: TRBV7-9
length: 19
DNA: TGTGCCAGCAGCTCTGCAATCTCCCCGTCCCACTTAAACACCGGGGAGCTGTTTTTT
CDR3: CASSSAISPSHLNTGELFF

J: TRBJ2-3
D: TRBD1
size: NA
V: TRBV4-1
length: 15
DNA: TGCGCCAGCAGCCACCATGGACAGGGCGCAGATACGCAGTATTTT
CDR3: CASSHHGQGADTQYF

J: TRBJ1-3
D: TRBD1
size: NA
V: TRBV28
length: 17
DNA: TGTGCCAGCAGTTTCCCCGACCAGGGGGCGTTGGGAAACACCATATATTTT
CDR3: CASSFPDQGALGNTIYF

J: TRBJ1-1
D: NA
size: NA
V: TRBV6-1
length: 14
DNA: TGTGCCAGCAGTGAAAGAGGGACTTACACTGAAGCTTTCTTT
CDR3: CASSERGTYTEAFF

J: TRBJ2-7
D: TRBD2
size: NA
V: TRBV27
length: 15
DNA: TGTGCCAGCAGTTTGGGAATAGCGGGAGTCGGGGAGCAGTACTTC
CDR3: CASSLGIAGVGEQYF

J: TRBJ1-1
D: NA
size: NA
V: TRBV7-9
length: 16
DNA: TGTGCCAGCAGTTCACCGGGGGAGGGACCCTCCGTCCCAGCTTTCTTT
CDR3: CASSSPGEGPSVPAFF

J: TRBJ1-6
D: NA
size: NA
V: TRBV4-3
length: 15
DNA: TGCGCCAGCAGCCTAAACAGGGTTTTTAATTCACCCCTCCACTTT
CDR3: CASSLNRVFNSPLHF

J: TRBJ2-5
D: TRBD1
size: NA
V: TRBV15
length: 16
DNA: TGTGCCACCAGCAGAGCACCGGGACAGGGGATGAAGACCCAGTACTTC
CDR3: CATSRAPGQGMKTQYF

J: TRBJ1-5
D: TRBD1
size: NA
V: TRBV28
length: 15
DNA: TGTGCCAGCAGTTTTGGGACAGGGAGGAATCAGCCCCAGCATTTT
CDR3: CASSFGTGRNQPQHF

J: TRBJ2-3
D: NA
size: NA
V: TRBV5-4
length: 14
DNA: TGTGCCAGCAGCTTGACTCGGGTCGCAGATACGCAGTATTTT
CDR3: CASSLTRVADTQYF

J: TRBJ2-1
D: TRBD2
size: once
V: TRBV28
length: 15
DNA: TGTGCCAGCAGTTTATGGGCGGGAGGACACAATGAGCAGTTCTTC
CDR3: CASSLWAGGHNEQFF

J: TRBJ2-4
D: NA
size: NA
V: TRBV5-1
length: 20
DNA: TGCGCCAGCAGCTTTGGTTTGATCGGACAGGGTTGGGAGGGCAAAAACATTCAGTACTTC
CDR3: CASSFGLIGQGWEGKNIQYF